Below, one T cell receptor (beta chain) is given with its context. This clone was seen just once. No antigen is known for it. Base qualities are not at hand, and no much larger clone is one base apart. The sample originates from a study of blood T cell repertoires in COVID-19 (dated by TCRdb to 2018 to 2020). Background for the entire study: The collaborator samples originated in the United States, Italy and Spain and spanned the acute and convalescent phases of COVID-19. The dataset comprised deeply sampled blood TCRbeta repertoires from subjects exposed to, actively infected with, or recovered from COVID-19. The samples were drawn from the first 160 participants of the ongoing ImmuneRACE study and from 1,200 or so subjects provided by 6 global collaborators. The material from the prospective study consisted of cDNA or gDNA derived from T cells, B-cell-depleted T cells, or PBMCs. Where available, HLA class I and class II types were obtained from metadata supplied by the sample provider rather than from assay-based typing. Sample metadata almost always included a de-identified subject ID, COVID-19 status, age in years and sex. The repertoires were made available in a free public database intended to serve as a resource for research on the immune response to SARS-CoV-2. Beyond this particular receptor, the publication reports: Clinical and demographic metadata were provided uncurated, with the amount varying by source and participant.

From its cysteine to its phenylalanine, the CDR3 spans 17 amino acids. Only CDR3 DNA is held: 51 bases, read in frame from base 1. The germline V gene specifies SGHRS as CDR1 and YFSETQ as CDR2. Trimming leaves V shorter by 0 bases and J shorter by 11 bases, with the junction holding 18 bases beyond the gene matches. Each collaborating institution followed its own protocols to collect whole blood in K2EDTA tubes. Collaborator samples were shipped for TCRbeta analysis as frozen whole blood, isolated PBMCs, or DNA extracted from either sample type. The immunoSEQ Assay, a bias-controlled multiplex PCR, was used to amplify TCRbeta CDR3 regions from genomic DNA. The published analysis was carried out like this. Nucleated cell counts per sample were estimated from amplification of reference gene primers within the assay. Sequence reads were collapsed and filtered to measure the absolute abundance of every unique TCRbeta CDR3 rearrangement. Productive Simpson clonality was computed per sample as the square root of Simpson's diversity index over productive rearrangements. TCRdb limited this immuneACCESS table to in-frame rearrangements with V and J called. A share of clones is missing; checked studies link under half to unresolved V genes, and the rest is unexplained. V and J calls and clone size are as listed in that table; D and trimming were resolved from the DNA. Present in this sample are 90,000 to 120,000 clones, around 80% of which were seen just once. The ten largest make up 4% to 5.5% of the sample.

This sequence was found in a man aged 70-80 years with acute or convalescent COVID-19. What was sequenced was peripheral blood. The chain uses TRBV5-1 and TRBJ1-1, and 8 junction bases match TRBD1. The CDR3 protein is CASSLVGQGYHLVGAFF. The DNA reads as follows: TGCGCCAGCAGCTTGGTAGGACAGGGATACCATTTGGTGGGGGCTTTCTTT. With the rest looked up from the reference TRBV5-1 and TRBJ1-1 genes rather than sequenced, the full variable domain is KAGVTQTPRYLIKTRGQQVTLSCSPISGHRSVSWYQQTPGQGLQFLFEYFSETQRNKGNFPGRFSGRQFSNSRSEMNVSTLELGDSALYLCASSLVGQGYHLVGAFFGQGTRLTVV.